The clone carrying this T cell receptor (beta chain) has a count of ten or more. The target antigen is unknown. Germline V CDR1 and CDR2: MNHEY, SMNVEV (reference sequence). The CDR3 runs to 15 residues. Trimming cost V 5 bases and J 7 bases; bases outside gene matches: 6. The investigators amplified TCR beta CDR3 regions from RNA transcripts. The HTBI primer set was used in a first-round RT-PCR of the TCR CDR3. From the multiplex PCR reads, TCRdb called clonotypes with MiXCR, one entry per CDR3 protein. The profile shows around 250,000 distinct CDR3 sequences, approximately 14% of them singletons. These data are taken from a study of T cells in Graves' hyperthyroidism and ophthalmopathy. Study as a whole: It was at initial diagnosis, before any treatment, that peripheral blood was collected. Study observations and caveats: Blood also carried most thyroid clonotypes expanded above 0.001.

Hyperthyroidism in the patients, aged 18 to 65, was newly diagnosed and under 2 months in duration. A 10 ml volume of fresh peripheral blood provided the PBMCs. This receptor was obtained from a woman aged 40 to 50 with Graves' hyperthyroidism that later progressed to Graves' ophthalmopathy. V is TRBV27 and J is TRBJ1-6; 9 nucleotides line up with TRBD1. The sequenced sample was blood. CDR3 amino acids: CASSQGQGWNSPLHF. CDR3 DNA: TGTGCCAGCAGTCAAGGACAGGGGTGGAATTCACCCCTCCACTTT.